The 30 T cell receptor beta chains in this list originate from one sample, sequenced in a study of T cells after yellow fever vaccination (dated by TCRdb to between 2019 and 2020). The method behind the library was 5' RACE. These reads were obtained on an Illumina HiSeq 2500. The raw public data were reprocessed by TCRdb itself: fastp quality trimming at Q25, MiXCR clonotype calling, in-frame beta chains only. One record per CDR3 amino acid sequence lists the most common genes and DNA. The sample has about 500,000 distinct CDR3 sequences on record, less than 20% of them singletons. Around 15% of the sample lies in the top ten. What the treatment or condition label conveys for this sample: live attenuated yellow fever vaccine strain. The sample here was PBMCs, taken about 5 days after the first yellow fever vaccination. Receptors were obtained from a man between 18 and 29 years old who received the YFV17D yellow fever vaccine.

Only a few counts were recorded for this clonotype. This chain connects TRBV7-6 to TRBJ1-1, with TRBD1 as a possible D gene (5 bases). The ends were cut back, 5 bases at V and 1 base at J, with 14 bases in the middle. CDR1 and CDR2 (germline): SGHVS, FNYEAQ. The CDR3 spans 15 residues. The CDR3 DNA follows: TGTGCCAGCAGCCCACCCGGGACGGGGAACACTGAAGCTTTCTTT. Protein sequence: CASSPPGTGNTEAFF. The full variable domain, completed using reference TRBV7-6 and TRBJ1-1, is GAGVSQSPRYKVTKRGQDVALRCDPISGHVSLYWYRQALGQGPEFLTYFNYEAQQDKSGLPNDRFSAERPEGSISTLTIQRTEQRDSAMYRCASSPPGTGNTEAFFGQGTRLTVV.

The chain carries TRBV5-5 and TRBJ2-7, with D hard to call. Germline V lookup: CDR1 SGHKS, CDR2 YYEKEE (reference sequence). CDR3 length: 13 amino acids. The ends were cut back, 0 bases at V and 6 bases at J, with 10 bases in the middle. As DNA, the CDR3 is TGTGCCAGCAGCTTGGCCGAGACAACCGAGCAGTACTTC. The encoded protein is CASSLAETTEQYF.

V is TRBV12-3 or TRBV12-4 and J is TRBJ1-2, with 7 bases identical to TRBD1. V shed 3 bases, J shed 0 bases, and the junction held 10 bases outside the gene matches. The CDR3 is made up of 17 amino acids. This CDR3 is CASSLGIRQGPNYGYTF. CDR3 nucleotide sequence: TGTGCCAGCAGTTTGGGTATAAGACAGGGACCTAACTATGGCTACACCTTC.

The genes are TRBV5-4 and TRBJ2-5; no reliable D call. Trimming shortened V by 3 bases and J by 2 bases, and 11 bases separated the two germline ends. The CDR3 is made up of 14 amino acids. Germline V gene lookup returns CDR1 SGHNT and CDR2 YYREEE (reference sequence). CDR3 protein: CASSSYSAQETQYF. CDR3 in DNA: TGTGCCAGCAGCTCTTACAGCGCACAAGAGACCCAGTACTTC.

This clonotype has a handful of counts. This chain's CDR3 is CSATRTGGDEAFF. Here the CDR3 DNA reads TGCAGTGCTACCCGGACAGGGGGGGATGAAGCTTTCTTT. The chain combines TRBV20-1 with TRBJ1-1; 10 bases match TRBD1. Germline trimming cut 4 bases from V and 7 bases from J; bases unmatched to any gene: 6. This CDR3 has 13 residues. Looked up from germline, CDR1 is DFQATT and CDR2 is SNEGSKA (reference sequence).

This clonotype was counted ten times or more. CDR3 DNA: TGTGCCAGCAGCTTGGACGCTTATAGGGCTATCTCTGGAAACACCATATATTTT. Amino acids: CASSLDAYRAISGNTIYF. The chain links TRBV5-5 to TRBJ1-3; D not resolved. The length of the CDR3 is 18 residues. Deletions cut 0 bases from V and 0 bases from J, with 16 bases between. Germline V gives CDR1 SGHKS, CDR2 YYEKEE (reference sequence).

The chain combines TRBV4-3 with TRBJ1-4; 7 bases fit TRBD1. Germline-derived CDR1 and CDR2 are LGHNA and YSLEER. CDR3 size: 15 residues. J lost 7 bases, V lost 4 bases, and 9 bases had no gene match. The CDR3, as DNA: TGCGCCAGCAGCCCAGGGGGGGGGCAGGGTGAAAAACTGTTTTTT. This encodes CASSPGGGQGEKLFF.

This clonotype was seen many times. CDR3 bases: TGCAGCGTTGAAGATCCCCGCGCGTCAGATACGCAGTATTTT. Translating gives CSVEDPRASDTQYF. This chain links TRBV29-1 with TRBJ2-3; no clear D. The CDR3 extends over 14 amino acids. Trimming cost V 0 bases and J 4 bases, with 11 bases left between them. CDR1 and CDR2 (germline): SQVTM, ANQGSEA.

V and J are TRBV9 and TRBJ2-3; the D is unclear. Germline CDR1 SGDLS, CDR2 YYNGEE. The V and J ends lost 0 bases and 6 bases respectively, with 8 bases between them. The CDR3 sequence is 13 residues long. The CDR3 coding sequence is TGTGCCAGCAGCGTAGTTGAGACCGATACGCAGTATTTT. Translated: CASSVVETDTQYF.

This clonotype was recorded a few times. V and J are TRBV11-2 and TRBJ1-2, with 8 bases aligning to TRBD1. In germline, CDR1 is SGHAT, CDR2 FQNNGV. V shed 6 bases and J 8 bases; nucleotides not matched to a gene: 11. The CDR3 runs to 14 residues. The CDR3 DNA sequence: TGTGCCAGCAGACGACTCTCCAGGGGGCAGGGCTACACCTTC. Amino acids: CASRRLSRGQGYTF.

The rearrangement links TRBV19 to TRBJ1-1; D unclear. CDR3 length equals 14 residues. The V and J ends lost 7 bases and 4 bases respectively, with 16 bases between them. Germline CDR1 LNHDA, CDR2 SQIVND (reference sequence). DNA of the CDR3: TGTGCCAGTACCCTAAGCGACCAAGCCACTGAAGCTTTCTTT. Its translation: CASTLSDQATEAFF.

This clonotype has only a few counts. The chain employs TRBV4-2 and TRBJ2-3, with TRBD2 as a possible D gene (6 bases). The CDR3 runs to 16 residues. Trimming shortened V by 1 base and J by 3 bases, and 14 bases separated the two germline ends. Germline CDR1 is LGHNA and CDR2 is YNFKEQ. Written as DNA, the CDR3 is TGTGCCAGCAGCCAAGGCGGGGCGGGGCGGACAGATACGCAGTATTTT. This codes for CASSQGGAGRTDTQYF.

At least ten counts were recorded for this clonotype. The chain combines TRBV27 with TRBJ2-7; 8 nucleotides agree with TRBD2. Germline loops: CDR1 MNHEY, CDR2 SMNVEV (reference sequence). The ends lost 5 bases at V and 7 bases at J; junction bases unmatched: 10. This CDR3 spans 14 amino acids. In nucleotides, the CDR3 is TGTGCCAGCAGTCCCACGGGAGGGTGGGGTGAGCAGTACGTC. Translating gives CASSPTGGWGEQYV.

In this sample, this clonotype turned up a few times. The gene calls are TRBV6-2 or TRBV6-3 and TRBJ1-5, with no clear D. The CDR3 runs 10 residues. Germline V gene data show CDR1 as MNHEY and CDR2 as SVGEGT. Deletions cut 8 bases from V and 9 bases from J, with 8 bases between. CDR3 loop: CASGPWPQHF. Written as DNA, the CDR3 is TGTGCCAGCGGCCCATGGCCCCAGCATTTT.

This clonotype occurred a few times. The chain links TRBV5-4 to TRBJ2-7; TRBD1 matches at 7 bases. This CDR3 has 14 residues. CDR1 and CDR2 (germline): SGHNT, YYREEE (reference sequence). Trimming removed 4 bases from V and 9 bases from J; junction bases left unmatched: 13. The CDR3 nucleotides are TGTGCCAGCAGCGACGGGACAGCCGCTTCAGGGCAGTACGTC. Amino acid sequence: CASSDGTAASGQYV.

The chain combines TRBV10-1 with TRBJ1-2, with unresolved D. The germline V gene has CDR1 WNHNN and CDR2 SYGVQD (reference sequence). Trimming removed 7 bases at V and 8 bases at J, with 14 bases between. The CDR3 runs to 12 residues. This CDR3 reads CASTTRRVGYTF. CDR3 coding DNA: TGCGCCAGCACCACCCGGAGAGTCGGCTACACCTTC.

This clonotype showed up just a few times. The J gene is TRBJ1-1, the V gene TRBV20-1; possible D gene TRBD1, 6 bases. The germline V and J ends were trimmed by 5 bases and 3 bases, with 7 bases remaining between them. The germline CDR1 and CDR2 sequences are DFQATT and SNEGSKA (reference sequence). CDR3 length equals 11 residues. The CDR3 nucleotides are TGCAGTGCTCACAGGGACACTGAAGCTTTCTTT. This encodes CSAHRDTEAFF.

Worth noting for this clonotype: A single base separates this from a much larger clone, so it may be a read error. This rearrangement joins TRBV3-1 to TRBJ1-1, with D unclear. This CDR3 spans 15 amino acids. CDR1 and CDR2 (germline): LGHDT, YNNKEL (reference sequence). CDR3 nucleotides: TGTGCCAGCTGCCAAGTCGGCGGGCTAAACACTGAAGCTTTCTTT. This gives the protein CASCQVGGLNTEAFF.

This clonotype was picked up a small number of times. The chain joins TRBV4-3 to TRBJ2-3; TRBD2 might be the D (6 bases). CDR1 and CDR2 (germline): LGHNA, YSLEER. V lost 3 bases and J 7 bases, leaving 17 bases between the germline ends. The CDR3 runs 15 residues. As DNA, the CDR3 is TGCGCCAGCAGCCACCTCGGGACTGTAGGATATACGCAGTATTTT. Its translation: CASSHLGTVGYTQYF.

V gene TRBV5-1 combines with J gene TRBJ1-4, with 9 nucleotides matching TRBD1. The CDR3 consists of 15 residues. The junction had 10 bases not matched to a gene; V was cut back by 3 bases and J by 10 bases. Germline values: CDR1 SGHRS, CDR2 YFSETQ. The CDR3 nucleotides read TGCGCCAGCAGCTCCGTCGGACAGGGGCACGGAAAACTGTTTTTT. Amino acid sequence: CASSSVGQGHGKLFF.

This clonotype has at least ten counts. This chain connects TRBV28 to TRBJ2-1; a possible D gene is TRBD1 (6 bases). Trimming removed 6 bases from V and 8 bases from J, with 20 bases in between. Germline CDR1 MDHEN, CDR2 SYDVKM. CDR3 length: 15 residues. The CDR3 spells CASRPLRDTQDEQFF. The CDR3, as DNA: TGTGCCAGCAGACCCCTCCGGGACACCCAGGATGAGCAGTTCTTC.

This clonotype was found a few times. V is TRBV2 and J is TRBJ1-2, with D uncertain. Looked up from germline, CDR1 is SNHLY and CDR2 is FYNNEI. The ends were cut back, 2 bases at V and 7 bases at J, with 11 bases in the middle. The CDR3 has 13 residues. For the CDR3, the DNA is TGTGCCAGCAGTGAAAACGGGTATGGTGGCTACACCTTC. It yields the protein CASSENGYGGYTF.

This clonotype was observed a handful of times. V and J are TRBV12-3 or TRBV12-4 and TRBJ2-3; possible D gene TRBD1, 7 bases. The CDR3 covers 14 residues. V was pared by 3 bases and J by 4 bases, with 11 bases between. The CDR3 nucleotides are TGTGCCAGCAGTTTTCGCAGGGGGGCAGATACGCAGTATTTT. Protein: CASSFRRGADTQYF.

This clonotype was detected a few times. The chain recombines TRBV25-1 with TRBJ2-5; 8 nucleotides line up with TRBD1. With V trimmed by 2 bases and J by 3 bases, 14 bases remained unmatched. Per the germline V gene, CDR1 is MGHDK and CDR2 is SYGVNS. This CDR3 has 18 residues. The CDR3 sequence: CASSEGPGGIPVEETQYF. CDR3 DNA: TGTGCCAGCAGTGAAGGCCCAGGGGGCATTCCGGTTGAAGAGACCCAGTACTTC. Using reference TRBV25-1 and TRBJ2-5 for the parts outside the CDR3, the full variable domain is EADIYQTPRYLVIGTGKKITLECSQTMGHDKMYWYQQDPGMELHLIHYSYGVNSTEKGDLSSESTVSRIRTEHFPLTLESARPSHTSQYLCASSEGPGGIPVEETQYFGPGTRLLVL.

Only a few counts were recorded for this clonotype. The rearrangement joins TRBV12-3 or TRBV12-4 to TRBJ1-3, with no clear D. This CDR3 is 15 amino acids long. The germline V and J ends were trimmed by 4 bases and 4 bases, with 14 bases remaining between them. The CDR3 loop reads CASSSGVVGGNTIYF. DNA for the CDR3: TGTGCCAGCAGTTCGGGTGTGGTAGGCGGAAACACCATATATTTT.

There are many counts of this clonotype. The chain combines TRBV6-1 with TRBJ1-5, with D perhaps matching TRBD1 (5 bases). Looked up from germline, CDR1 is MNHNS and CDR2 is SASEGT. Between the trimmed V and J ends, which lost 4 bases and 0 bases, there was a span of 10 bases. CDR3 length equals 15 residues. The CDR3 reads CASSGQGYSNQPQHF. CDR3 DNA sequence: TGTGCCAGCAGTGGCCAGGGATATAGCAATCAGCCCCAGCATTTT.

The chain joins TRBV10-2 to TRBJ1-1; D remains unclear. Between the trimmed V and J ends, which lost 8 bases and 7 bases, there was a span of 17 bases. CDR3 size: 13 residues. Germline values: CDR1 WSHSY, CDR2 SAAADI. The CDR3, as DNA: TGCGCCAGCCAGTTGGAGAGAACAAGTGAAGCTTTCTTT. This sequence encodes CASQLERTSEAFF.

This clonotype was seen a few times. The chain combines TRBV18 with TRBJ2-4; TRBD1 aligns across 8 bases. The germline gives CDR1 KGHSH, CDR2 LQKENI. The trim removed 6 bases at V and 8 bases at J, leaving 12 bases unmatched. This CDR3 region has 15 residues. The CDR3 spells CASSRSGTGVDIQYF. Here the CDR3 DNA reads TGTGCCAGCTCCCGCTCCGGGACAGGCGTGGACATTCAGTACTTC.

This chain joins TRBV6-5 and TRBJ1-5; no clear D gene. The CDR3 sequence is 17 residues long. The germline V gene encodes CDR1 MNHEY and CDR2 SVGAGI. The V gene lost 6 bases and the J gene lost 5 bases, with 23 bases spanning the gap. DNA for the CDR3: TGTGCCAGCAGCCAAATCCCTTGGGCCGGGAGTCATCAGCCCCAGCATTTT. This encodes CASSQIPWAGSHQPQHF.

This chain connects TRBV18 to TRBJ1-4; D possibly corresponds to TRBD1 (5 bases). V lost 3 bases to trimming and J lost 8 bases, with 10 bases between them. CDR1 and CDR2 from the germline V gene are KGHSH and LQKENI. The CDR3 covers 13 residues. The CDR3 loop reads CASSPDSGEKLFF. As DNA, the CDR3 is TGTGCCAGCTCACCCGACAGTGGCGAAAAACTGTTTTTT.